These 6 T cell receptor beta chains share one sample of origin, sequenced in a study of glioma-infiltrating T cells after dendritic cell vaccination. Sequenced by immunoSEQ multiplex PCR; TCRdb stores in-frame clones only, minus some. The sample holds fewer than 100,000 clones; 85% to 90% are singletons and the top ten take more than 15%. This specimen was blood, taken before dendritic cell vaccination. These receptor sequences come from a human donor with glioblastoma.

This chain links TRBV5-1 with TRBJ1-1; D remains ambiguous. Germline assignment: CDR1 SGHRS and CDR2 YFSETQ. This CDR3 comprises 18 residues. Trimming cost V 3 bases and J 1 base, with 22 bases left between them. Here the CDR3 DNA reads TGCGCCAGCAGCTCGTACCTCAGGAATACTCCCAAGAACACTGAAGCTTTCTTT. Amino acid sequence: CASSSYLRNTPKNTEAFF.

The chain has TRBV9 and TRBJ2-1; the match to TRBD1 covers 11 bases. The V segment lost 2 bases and the J segment 5 bases; nucleotides outside the gene matches: 18. The germline V gene has CDR1 SGDLS and CDR2 YYNGEE. This CDR3 contains 20 residues. CDR3 loop: CASSVATGTGGFLAHNEQFF. DNA for the CDR3: TGTGCCAGCAGCGTCGCTACCGGGACAGGGGGTTTTTTGGCCCACAATGAGCAGTTCTTC.

The chain carries TRBV15 and TRBJ1-1; perhaps TRBD1 as D (5 bases). The CDR3 runs 15 residues. Trimming took 1 base from V and 4 from J, leaving 13 bases between them. The germline CDR1 and CDR2 sequences are LNHNV and YYDKDF (reference sequence). CDR3: CATSRARGTATEAFF. For the CDR3, the DNA is TGTGCCACCAGCAGAGCTAGGGGTACGGCCACTGAAGCTTTCTTT.

This chain joins TRBV7-6 and TRBJ2-7; 10 nucleotides match TRBD2. The germline V gene has CDR1 SGHVS and CDR2 FNYEAQ. This CDR3 has 14 residues. Trimming took 5 bases from V and 6 from J; bases not matched to a gene: 7. In DNA, the CDR3 is TGTGCCAGCAGCCGCCTAGCGGGAGAAGGCGAGCAGTACTTC. Translating gives CASSRLAGEGEQYF.

The J gene is TRBJ1-5, the V gene TRBV30; possibly TRBD1 for D (6 bases). The germline V and J ends were trimmed by 2 bases and 3 bases, with 14 bases remaining between them. The germline V gene has CDR1 GTSNPN and CDR2 SVGIG (reference sequence). The CDR3 runs 15 residues. CDR3 nucleotide sequence: TGTGCCTGGAGTCCGGGGGGCAGGGACAATCAGCCCCAGCATTTT. This encodes CAWSPGGRDNQPQHF.

The chain has TRBV15 and TRBJ2-7; tentative D call: TRBD1 (5 bases). Germline CDR1 and CDR2: LNHNV and YYDKDF (reference sequence). This CDR3 is 14 amino acids long. Trimming cost V 1 base and J 6 bases, with 13 bases left between them. The CDR3 is CATSRAPSTGEQYF. CDR3 nucleotide sequence: TGTGCCACCAGCAGAGCTCCCTCCACAGGCGAGCAGTACTTC.